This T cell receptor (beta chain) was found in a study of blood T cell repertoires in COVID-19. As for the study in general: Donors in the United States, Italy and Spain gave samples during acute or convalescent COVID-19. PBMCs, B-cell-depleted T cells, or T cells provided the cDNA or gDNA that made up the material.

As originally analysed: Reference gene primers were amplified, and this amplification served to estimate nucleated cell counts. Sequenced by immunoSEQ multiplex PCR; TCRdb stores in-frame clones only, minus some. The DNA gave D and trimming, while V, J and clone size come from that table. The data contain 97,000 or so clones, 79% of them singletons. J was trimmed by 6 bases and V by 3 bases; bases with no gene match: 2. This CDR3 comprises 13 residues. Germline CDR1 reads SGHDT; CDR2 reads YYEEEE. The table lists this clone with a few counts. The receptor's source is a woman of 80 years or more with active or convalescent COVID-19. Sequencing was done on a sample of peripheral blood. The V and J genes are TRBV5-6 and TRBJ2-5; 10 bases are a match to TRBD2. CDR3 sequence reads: CASSSSGSQTQYF. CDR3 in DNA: TGTGCCAGCAGCTCTAGCGGGAGTCAGACCCAGTACTTC.